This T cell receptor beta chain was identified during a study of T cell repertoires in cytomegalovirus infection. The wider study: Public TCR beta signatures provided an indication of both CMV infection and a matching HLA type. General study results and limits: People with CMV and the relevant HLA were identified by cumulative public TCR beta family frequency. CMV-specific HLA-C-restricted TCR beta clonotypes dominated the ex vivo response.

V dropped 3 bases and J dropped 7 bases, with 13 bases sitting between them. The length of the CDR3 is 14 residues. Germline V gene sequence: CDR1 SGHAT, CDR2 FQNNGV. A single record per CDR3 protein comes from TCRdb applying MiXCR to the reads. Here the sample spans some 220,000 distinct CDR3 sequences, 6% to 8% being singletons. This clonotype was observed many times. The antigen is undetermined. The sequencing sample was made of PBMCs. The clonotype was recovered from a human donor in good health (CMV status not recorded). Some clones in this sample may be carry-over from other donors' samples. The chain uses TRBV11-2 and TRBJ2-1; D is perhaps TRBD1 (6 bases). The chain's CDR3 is CASSFNRVMNEQFF. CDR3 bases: TGTGCCAGCAGCTTTAACAGGGTTATGAATGAGCAGTTCTTC.